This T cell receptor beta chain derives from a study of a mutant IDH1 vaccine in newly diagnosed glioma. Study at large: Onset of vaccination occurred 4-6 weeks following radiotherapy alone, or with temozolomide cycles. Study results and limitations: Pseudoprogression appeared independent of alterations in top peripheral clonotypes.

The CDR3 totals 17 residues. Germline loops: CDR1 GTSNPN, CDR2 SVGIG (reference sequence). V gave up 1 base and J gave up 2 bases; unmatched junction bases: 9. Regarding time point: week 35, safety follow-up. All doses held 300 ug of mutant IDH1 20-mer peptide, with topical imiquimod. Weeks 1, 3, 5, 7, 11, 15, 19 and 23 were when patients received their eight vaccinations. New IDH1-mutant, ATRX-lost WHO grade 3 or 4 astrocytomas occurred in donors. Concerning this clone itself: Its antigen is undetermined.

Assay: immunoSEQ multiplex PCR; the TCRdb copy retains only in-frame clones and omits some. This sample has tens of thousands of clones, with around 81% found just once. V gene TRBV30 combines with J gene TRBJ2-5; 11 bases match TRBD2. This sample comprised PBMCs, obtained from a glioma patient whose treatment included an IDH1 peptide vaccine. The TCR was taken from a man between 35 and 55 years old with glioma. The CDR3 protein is CAWSDPPTSGVQETQYF. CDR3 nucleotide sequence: TGTGCCTGGAGTGACCCCCCGACTAGCGGGGTACAAGAGACCCAGTACTTC.